This T cell receptor (beta chain) is from a study of shared clonotypes between healthy human individuals. General study results and limits: Researchers sampled only blood; tissue repertoires likely differ. Larger estimated richness was generally recorded for naive subsets relative to memory subsets. In contrast to clonotypes shared by all four donors, non-shared clonotypes had lower generation probabilities.

Assay runs were performed at deep level. Assay: immunoSEQ multiplex PCR; the TCRdb copy retains only in-frame clones and omits some. The sample holds nearly 600,000 clones, just under 97% seen once. CD45RO-negative, CCR7-selected cells formed the naive CD8 fraction, which excluded terminally differentiated effector memory CD45RA+ cells. A word on this clone: As yet, its antigen is unknown.

The CDR3 contains 12 residues. The specimen sequenced was naive CD8+ T cells sorted from blood. The rearrangement uses TRBV21-1 and TRBJ2-2. TRBV21-1 is classified as a pseudogene. The sequence came from a woman younger than 45 in good health. The CDR3 DNA follows: TGTGCCAGTAGGGAGAACACCGGGGAGCTGTTTTTT. Residues: CASRENTGELFF.